A selection of T cell receptor beta chains follows, all from one sample in a study of blood T cells in healthy people across ages. TCRdb called the 5' RACE reads again in MiXCR, with one record for every CDR3 protein. Among some 1.4 million distinct CDR3 sequences listed, 35% to 45% were seen once. Specimen: blood. The origin of the receptors is a woman younger than 35 in good health. The CDR3 runs from the conserved cysteine through the conserved F or W. A D gene is named only where the DNA matches it firmly. Clone size is given for some rows only: seen once, a few or many times, or a class if the clone is expanded.

TRBJ1-5 | . | . | TRBV7-8 | TGTGCCAGCAGCCGGCAGGGAGAGGATCAGCCCCAGCATTTT | CASSRQGEDQPQHF
TRBJ2-3 | few | . | TRBV7-9 | TGTGCCAGCAGCTCCGAGGAGGGGGATACGCAGTATTTT | CASSSEEGDTQYF
TRBJ2-1 | . | . | TRBV20-1 | TGCAGTGCCTGGGGTCTAGCTCAGCGCAATGAGCAGTTCTTC | CSAWGLAQRNEQFF
TRBJ2-4 | few | TRBD1 | TRBV3-1 | TGTGCCAGCAGCCCGGGACAGGGGAGTTCCAAAAACATTCAGTACTTC | CASSPGQGSSKNIQYF
TRBJ2-1 | . | TRBD1 | TRBV6-4 | TGTGCCAGCAGTTCCACAGGGGGCCCATCGATGGTTGAGCAGTTCTTC | CASSSTGGPSMVEQFF
TRBJ2-1 | . | . | TRBV12-3/TRBV12-4 | TGTGCCAGCAGCCTACGGACCGGGAATAACTACAATGAGCAGTTCTTC | CASSLRTGNNYNEQFF
TRBJ1-1 | once | . | TRBV13 | TGTGCCAGCAGGCCATGGGGGCAGGACACTGAAGCTTTCTTT | CASRPWGQDTEAFF
TRBJ1-2 | . | . | TRBV18 | TGTGCCAGCTCACCCGGAATAGAGAGCTCCGGCTACACCTTC | CASSPGIESSGYTF
TRBJ2-1 | . | TRBD2 | TRBV6-1 | TGTGCCAGCAGTGTCTCTAGCGGGGGGACGGGCAATGAGCAGTTCTTC | CASSVSSGGTGNEQFF
TRBJ2-1 | . | TRBD1 | TRBV12-5 | TGTGCTAGTGGTTTGGTACTTGGACAGGGGGTCCTAGGTGAGCAGTTCTTC | CASGLVLGQGVLGEQFF
TRBJ1-2 | . | TRBD1 | TRBV7-2 | TGTGCCAGCCTTCAGACAGGGGGCCTCTATGGCTACACCTTC | CASLQTGGLYGYTF
TRBJ1-6 | . | . | TRBV12-5 | TGTGCTAGTGGTTTGGTACCCCTCCTAGGGGCCGGCAATTCACCTCTCCACTTT | CASGLVPLLGAGNSPLHF
TRBJ2-7 | . | TRBD1 | TRBV6-5 | TGTGCCAGCAGACCACAGGGACAGGGAGCCGAGCAGTACTTC | CASRPQGQGAEQYF
TRBJ1-2 | . | . | TRBV2 | TGTGCCAGCAGGGCGGTGGGGAAAGATGGCTACACCTTC | CASRAVGKDGYTF